One and the same sample provided the 17 T cell receptor beta chains below, sequenced in a study of blood T cells in healthy people across ages. Alongside a J-beta primer mix, a sample-barcoded 5' primer served in a second PCR lasting about 6 to 12 cycles. TCRdb re-called the 5' RACE reads through MiXCR, storing one row per CDR3 protein. The profile covers about 930,000 distinct CDR3 sequences, with about 28% appearing a single time and about 10% taken by the ten largest. The same sample was also used in a study of T cells of mothers and their children.

Sequenced material: blood. Receptor source: a woman in her thirties or forties in good health.

This clonotype was observed many times. Here the CDR3 reads CASSLDRIGTQYF. The CDR3 DNA sequence: TGCGCCAGCAGCTTGGACCGGATCGGGACCCAGTACTTC. The rearrangement uses TRBV5-1 and TRBJ2-5; no reliable D call. Trimming shortened V by 0 bases and J by 7 bases, and 10 bases separated the two germline ends. This CDR3 has 13 residues. Germline V lookup: CDR1 SGHRS, CDR2 YFSETQ.

A word on this clonotype: An end of the junction does not agree with germline; a read error may underlie this. This chain connects TRBV7-2 to TRBJ2-7, with 14 bases identical to TRBD2. The CDR3 spans 12 residues. In germline, CDR1 is SGHTA, CDR2 FQGNSA. The CDR3 region is CASSIGLAGGVF. The CDR3 DNA sequence: TGTGCCAGCAGCATAGGACTAGCGGGGGGTGTCTTC.

This clonotype was observed a handful of times. Sequence at one end of the junction differs from germline and may be a read error. The chain joins TRBV5-1 to TRBJ1-5, with 10 bases matching TRBD1. The germline CDR1 and CDR2 sequences are SGHRS and YFSETQ. This CDR3 is built from 15 residues. DNA for the CDR3: TGCTCCAGCAGCCCCGGACAGGGGGGGCATCAGCCCCAGCATTTT. Its translation is CSSSPGQGGHQPQHF.

The sample holds a few counts of this clonotype. The chain employs TRBV7-2 and TRBJ2-2, with 9 bases lining up with TRBD2. CDR1 is SGHTA and CDR2 is FQGNSA in the germline V gene. This CDR3 is 16 amino acids long. With V trimmed by 2 bases and J by 7 bases, 8 bases remained unmatched. In nucleotides, the CDR3 is TGTGCCAGCAGCTTATCCCAGCGGGGGGTCGGCGGGGAGCTGTTTTTT. It yields the protein CASSLSQRGVGGELFF.

Only a few counts were recorded for this clonotype. This sequence joins TRBV24-1 and TRBJ2-3; a weak D match, TRBD2 (6 bases). Trimming took 1 base from V and 7 from J, leaving 11 bases between them. The CDR3 consists of 14 residues. Germline assignment: CDR1 KGHDR and CDR2 SFDVKD. In nucleotides, the CDR3 is TGTGCCACCAGTGATTTCGGGAGTGACAATACGCAGTATTTT. It is translated as CATSDFGSDNTQYF.

This clonotype was detected many times. The CDR3 protein is CSARAEETQYF. Here the CDR3 DNA reads TGCAGTGCTAGAGCCGAGGAGACCCAGTACTTC. The V gene is TRBV20-1, the J gene TRBJ2-5; D call uncertain. Trimming shortened V by 1 base and J by 5 bases, and 5 bases separated the two germline ends. In germline, CDR1 is DFQATT, CDR2 SNEGSKA (reference sequence). This CDR3 is built from 11 residues.

This clonotype has a count of ten or more. CDR3 in DNA: TGTGCCAGCAGCTTAGTGGGCGGGAGCCAAGAGACCCAGTACTTC. Its translation is CASSLVGGSQETQYF. This rearrangement joins TRBV7-2 to TRBJ2-5; 7 bases match TRBD2. CDR1 and CDR2 (germline): SGHTA, FQGNSA. J lost 1 base, V lost 1 base, and 3 bases had no gene match. The CDR3 is 15 amino acids.

This clonotype was seen a few times. V is TRBV4-1 and J is TRBJ2-7; 7 bases agree with TRBD2. Unmatched junction bases numbered 12, after V lost 0 bases and J lost 1 base. CDR1 and CDR2 from the germline V gene are MGHRA and YSYEKL. CDR3 length: 18 amino acids. DNA of the CDR3: TGCGCCAGCAGCCAAGAGAGTGCCCCAGCGGGGTCGTCCTACGAGCAGTACTTC. This encodes CASSQESAPAGSSYEQYF.

The chain joins TRBV7-2 to TRBJ2-1, with no clear D. Germline CDR1 and CDR2: SGHTA and FQGNSA. Trimming cost V 1 base and J 1 base, with 8 bases left between them. This CDR3 is built from 15 residues. The CDR3 reads CASSLVEKSYNEQFF. The CDR3, as DNA: TGTGCCAGCAGCTTAGTGGAAAAGTCCTACAATGAGCAGTTCTTC.

This chain uses TRBV7-3 with TRBJ2-1; TRBD1 is a possible D gene (6 bases). CDR1 is SGHTA, CDR2 FQGTGA, per germline. Trimming took off 2 bases at V and 0 bases at J, with 11 bases between the two ends. The CDR3 is 16 amino acids. The CDR3 bases are TGTGCCAGCAGCTTACAGGGGATCGCCTCCTACAATGAGCAGTTCTTC. It encodes CASSLQGIASYNEQFF.

This clonotype was detected a few times. V gene TRBV5-1 combines with J gene TRBJ2-7, with D uncertain. V was clipped by 0 bases and J by 5 bases, with 12 bases between them. CDR1 is SGHRS and CDR2 is YFSETQ in the germline V gene. The CDR3 length is 14 residues. The CDR3 DNA follows: TGCGCCAGCAGCTTGGCGTATCAAGGAGACGAGCAGTACTTC. Amino acid sequence: CASSLAYQGDEQYF.

V and J are TRBV20-1 and TRBJ2-1; TRBD2 matches 10 bases. The end of the DNA is better explained by TRBJ2-7, so the J call may be wrong. The CDR3 sequence is 14 residues long. The germline CDR1 and CDR2 sequences are DFQATT and SNEGSKA (reference sequence). Here the CDR3 reads CSASGLAGVNEQYF. In DNA form, the CDR3 reads TGCAGTGCTAGCGGGCTAGCGGGGGTCAATGAGCAGTACTTC.

The J gene is TRBJ1-1, the V gene TRBV4-1; possibly TRBD1 for D (6 bases). The germline V gene has CDR1 MGHRA and CDR2 YSYEKL. This CDR3 region has 16 residues. V lost 4 bases, J lost 4 bases, and 19 bases lay in between. The CDR3 DNA reads TGCGCCAGCAGCCCCAACCGCAGGGGATATGGCACTGAAGCTTTCTTT. Its protein product is CASSPNRRGYGTEAFF.

The rearrangement joins TRBV4-3 to TRBJ1-1; D gene uncertain. The CDR3 has 15 amino acids. CDR1 LGHNA and CDR2 YSLEER come from the germline V gene. V was trimmed by 4 bases and J by 0 bases, leaving 12 bases between them. This chain's CDR3 is CASSPNPGVNTEAFF. The CDR3 DNA is TGCGCCAGCAGCCCGAACCCCGGGGTGAACACTGAAGCTTTCTTT.

This clonotype was found many times. The V call is TRBV7-8, the J call TRBJ2-3; tentatively, D is TRBD2 (6 bases). This CDR3 is 16 amino acids long. Germline V gives CDR1 SGHVS, CDR2 FQNEAQ. V gave up 1 base and J gave up 8 bases, with 19 bases separating them. The CDR3 is CASSLGINGRQGTQYF. CDR3 nucleotide sequence: TGTGCCAGCAGCTTAGGGATAAATGGGAGGCAGGGTACGCAGTATTTT.

This clonotype occurred a few times. V is TRBV12-3 or TRBV12-4 and J is TRBJ1-1, with D possibly being TRBD1 (5 bases). The CDR3 consists of 13 residues. Deletions cut 6 bases from V and 0 bases from J, with 8 bases between. The CDR3 sequence: CASSRVLNTEAFF. The CDR3 DNA sequence: TGTGCCAGCAGCAGGGTACTGAACACTGAAGCTTTCTTT.

Comment on this clonotype: Just one base apart from a much larger clone, this may be a read error. The chain combines TRBV20-1 with TRBJ2-6; D possibly corresponds to TRBD2 (6 bases). CDR1 and CDR2 (germline): DFQATT, SNEGSKA (reference sequence). There are 14 residues in the CDR3. CDR3 in DNA: TGCAGTGCTAGTTGGAGGGCTGGGACCAACGTCCTGACTTTC. Encoded protein: CSASWRAGTNVLTF.